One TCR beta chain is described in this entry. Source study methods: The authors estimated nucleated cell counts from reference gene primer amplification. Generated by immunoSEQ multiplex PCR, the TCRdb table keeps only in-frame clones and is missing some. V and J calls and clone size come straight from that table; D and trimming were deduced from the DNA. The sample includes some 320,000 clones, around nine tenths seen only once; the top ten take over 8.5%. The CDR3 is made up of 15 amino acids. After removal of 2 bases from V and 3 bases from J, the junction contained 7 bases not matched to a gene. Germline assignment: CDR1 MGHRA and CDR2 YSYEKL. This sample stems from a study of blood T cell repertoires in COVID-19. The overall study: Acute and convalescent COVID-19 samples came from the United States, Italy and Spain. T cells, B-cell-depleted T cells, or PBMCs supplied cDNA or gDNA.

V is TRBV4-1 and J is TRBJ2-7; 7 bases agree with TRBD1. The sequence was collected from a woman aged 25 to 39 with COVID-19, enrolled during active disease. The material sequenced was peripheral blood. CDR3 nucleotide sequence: TGCGCCAGCAGCCAACGCGAGGCAGGGGGCTACGAGCAGTACTTC. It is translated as CASSQREAGGYEQYF.